Listed here are 15 T cell receptor beta chains from one sample, sequenced in a study of shared clonotypes between healthy human individuals. Produced via immunoSEQ multiplex PCR; TCRdb's table is partial and in-frame only. The sample shows roughly 2,300,000 clones, approximately 90% of them seen only once. Material for sequencing was naive CD4+ T cells from PBMCs. Subset defined: CD45RA+ positively selected. All receptors come from a young man in good health. Some clones in this sample may be carry-over from other donors' samples.

This clone was counted only a few times. The J gene is TRBJ1-1, the V gene TRBV18; D gene unclear. V gave up 5 bases and J gave up 4 bases, with 14 bases separating them. This CDR3 spans 14 amino acids. Germline V lookup: CDR1 KGHSH, CDR2 LQKENI. The CDR3: CASSMMRGTTEAFF. CDR3 DNA sequence: TGTGCCAGCTCAATGATGAGAGGCACCACTGAAGCTTTCTTT.

The chain couples TRBV5-1 to TRBJ2-1; D is unclear. The V and J ends lost 5 bases and 8 bases respectively, with 11 bases between them. CDR1 and CDR2 (germline): SGHRS, YFSETQ. The CDR3 is made up of 12 amino acids. The chain's CDR3 is CASRLDPHEQFF. The CDR3 DNA sequence: TGCGCCAGCAGACTCGACCCACATGAGCAGTTCTTC.

V is TRBV5-1 and J is TRBJ2-2; D gene unclear. This CDR3 region has 15 residues. Germline V gives CDR1 SGHRS, CDR2 YFSETQ. The V and J ends lost 1 base and 2 bases respectively, with 9 bases between them. The chain's CDR3 is CASSLQTQNTGELFF. The CDR3 DNA reads TGCGCCAGCAGCTTGCAGACCCAAAACACCGGGGAGCTGTTTTTT.

The CDR3 loop reads CASRARGLRSYNEQFF. CDR3 nucleotide sequence: TGTGCCAGCCGCGCTCGAGGTTTAAGATCCTACAATGAGCAGTTCTTC. The chain links TRBV11-2 to TRBJ2-1; D uncertain. Trimming cost V 8 bases and J 1 base, with 18 bases left between them. Germline CDR1 SGHAT, CDR2 FQNNGV. CDR3 length: 16 amino acids. Full variable domain (rest looked up from reference TRBV11-2 and TRBJ2-1): EAGVAQSPRYKIIEKRQSVAFWCNPISGHATLYWYQQILGQGPKLLIQFQNNGVVDDSQLPKDRFSAERLKGVDSTLKIQPAKLEDSAVYLCASRARGLRSYNEQFFGPGTRLTVL.

The J gene is TRBJ1-3, the V gene TRBV21-1. TRBV21-1 is given as a pseudogene. The CDR3 has 16 residues. CDR3 protein: CASSKPWDSSGNTIYF. The DNA for the CDR3 is TGTGCCAGCAGCAAACCCTGGGATAGCTCTGGAAACACCATATATTTT.

The V call is TRBV27, the J call TRBJ2-1, with a tentative D call TRBD2 (5 bases). The CDR3 extends over 15 amino acids. CDR1 MNHEY and CDR2 SMNVEV come from the germline V gene (reference sequence). With 4 bases removed from V and 4 bases from J, the gap between germline ends came to 14 bases. CDR3 amino acids: CASSSPGVSYNEQFF. Written as DNA, the CDR3 is TGTGCCAGCAGTTCACCCGGGGTATCTTACAATGAGCAGTTCTTC.

V gene TRBV7-2 combines with J gene TRBJ2-5; no definite D call. Deletions cut 5 bases from V and 1 base from J, with 14 bases between. Germline V CDR1 and CDR2: SGHTA, FQGNSA. The CDR3 contains 15 residues. Written as DNA, the CDR3 is TGTGCCAGCAGCCCTCTTGTGGCGCGCCAAGAGACCCAGTACTTC. Translating it yields CASSPLVARQETQYF.

This clone has only a few counts. The rearrangement links TRBV28 to TRBJ1-5; 8 bases align to TRBD1. With 7 bases clipped from V and 6 bases from J, the junction kept 11 bases outside the gene matches. The CDR3 consists of 15 residues. Germline CDR1 MDHEN, CDR2 SYDVKM. The CDR3 DNA reads as TGTGCCAGCATTGAGGACAGGGCTGATACTCAGCCCCAGCATTTT. This sequence encodes CASIEDRADTQPQHF.

Concerning this clone itself: Other DNA sequences within the sample encode an identical CDR3. The genes are TRBV19 and TRBJ2-5; 11 bases map to TRBD1. Germline V lookup: CDR1 LNHDA, CDR2 SQIVND (reference sequence). V dropped 6 bases and J dropped 2; count of bases not matched to a gene: 2. The CDR3 covers 14 residues. CDR3 loop: CASSRDRGQETQYF. CDR3 coding DNA: TGTGCCAGTAGCCGGGACAGGGGGCAAGAGACCCAGTACTTC.

The chain uses TRBV28 and TRBJ2-2, with D perhaps TRBD1 (5 bases). This CDR3 spans 16 amino acids. Germline-derived CDR1 and CDR2 are MDHEN and SYDVKM. Trimming removed 3 bases from V and 1 base from J, with 12 bases in between. CDR3 nucleotide sequence: TGTGCCAGCAGTTTTTGGCAGGACAAGAACACCGGGGAGCTGTTTTTT. Encoded protein: CASSFWQDKNTGELFF.

The chain is built from TRBV7-3 and TRBJ2-5; a weak D match, TRBD1 (6 bases). This CDR3 has 15 residues. The V and J ends lost 2 bases and 5 bases respectively, with 15 bases between them. Germline V gene data show CDR1 as SGHTA and CDR2 as FQGTGA. The CDR3 coding sequence is TGTGCCAGCAGCTTACAGGGTCAGGGGCGGGAGACCCAGTACTTC. Amino acids: CASSLQGQGRETQYF.

This rearrangement joins TRBV2 to TRBJ2-3, with D perhaps TRBD1 or TRBD2 (5 bases each). CDR1 is SNHLY and CDR2 is FYNNEI in the germline V gene. V was pared by 6 bases and J by 2 bases, with 12 bases between. The CDR3 sequence is 14 residues long. The CDR3 nucleotides are TGTGCCAGCAGGGGGGACCCTTACACAGATACGCAGTATTTT. Translating it yields CASRGDPYTDTQYF.

This chain joins TRBV9 and TRBJ1-5; D ambiguous. Germline lookup yields CDR1 SGDLS and CDR2 YYNGEE. Trimming left V 7 bases short and J 5 bases short, with 16 bases between. CDR3 length: 14 amino acids. In DNA form, the CDR3 reads TGTGCCAGCCCGCCTAGGGTCCCGTATCAGCCCCAGCATTTT. Encoded protein: CASPPRVPYQPQHF. Variable domain in full (rest from reference TRBV9 and TRBJ1-5): DSGVTQTPKHLITATGQRVTLRCSPRSGDLSVYWYQQSLDQGLQFLIQYYNGEERAKGNILERFSAQQFPDLHSELNLSSLELGDSALYFCASPPRVPYQPQHFGDGTRLSIL.

This chain joins TRBV15 and TRBJ1-5, with D perhaps TRBD1 (5 bases). Germline V gives CDR1 LNHNV, CDR2 YYDKDF (reference sequence). The CDR3 covers 15 residues. The germline V and J ends were trimmed by 1 base and 0 bases, with 7 bases remaining between them. The CDR3, as DNA: TGTGCCACCAGCAGAGGGGGGAATAGCAATCAGCCCCAGCATTTT. Encoded protein: CATSRGGNSNQPQHF.

The chain recombines TRBV30 with TRBJ2-7, with 10 positions matching TRBD1. V dropped 4 bases and J dropped 0; count of bases not matched to a gene: 6. CDR1 GTSNPN and CDR2 SVGIG come from the germline V gene (reference sequence). The CDR3 consists of 15 residues. CDR3 sequence: CAWNPDRGFSYEQYF. The CDR3 DNA follows: TGTGCCTGGAATCCGGACAGGGGGTTCTCCTACGAGCAGTACTTC.